The 20 T cell receptor beta chains below all came from one sample that was sequenced in a study of OX40 agonist ivuxolimab in advanced cancers. Assay used: immunoSEQ multiplex PCR; TCRdb lists only in-frame clones, some missing. The table has 60,000 to 70,000 clones, 87% seen once; the top ten hold 3.5% to 4.5%. This specimen consisted of CD4+ or CD8+ T cells sorted from blood, obtained in a trial of the OX40 agonist ivuxolimab. The receptors come from an adult with an advanced solid tumor such as melanoma, head and neck, liver or kidney cancer.

The rearrangement joins TRBV14 to TRBJ2-2; perhaps TRBD2 as D (5 bases). The germline V gene encodes CDR1 SGHDN and CDR2 FVKESK. V dropped 3 bases and J dropped 0 bases, with 11 bases sitting between them. There are 16 residues in the CDR3. Written as DNA, the CDR3 is TGTGCCAGCAGCCAGGGAGCCACTTCGAACACCGGGGAGCTGTTTTTT. It codes for CASSQGATSNTGELFF.

The rearrangement uses TRBV27 and TRBJ1-2, with a possible D match to TRBD1 (6 bases). CDR1 is MNHEY, CDR2 SMNVEV, per germline (reference sequence). The length of the CDR3 is 15 residues. V lost 3 bases to trimming and J lost 0 bases, with 11 bases between them. CDR3 DNA: TGTGCCAGCAGTTTGAACAGGGTTCCTAACTATGGCTACACCTTC. Its translation is CASSLNRVPNYGYTF.

This clone was recorded only once. DNA for the CDR3: TGTGCCAGCAGATATGATACCGGGCCCTACAATGAGCAGTTCTTC. It yields the protein CASRYDTGPYNEQFF. The V gene is TRBV6-1, the J gene TRBJ2-1; D is ambiguous. The CDR3 totals 15 residues. The V end was cut by 6 bases, the J end by 2 bases, with 14 bases between. Germline CDR1 reads MNHNS; CDR2 reads SASEGT.

This clone was recorded only once. The chain uses TRBV12-5 and TRBJ1-3, with D possibly TRBD1 on 5 matching bases. The length of the CDR3 is 15 residues. The V end was cut by 0 bases, the J end by 4 bases, with 10 bases between. The germline V gene has CDR1 LGHNT and CDR2 FRNRAP. This CDR3 is CASGLVRGYGNTIYF. In DNA form, the CDR3 reads TGTGCTAGTGGTTTGGTAAGGGGTTACGGAAACACCATATATTTT.

The chain combines TRBV29-1 with TRBJ1-1; 8 nucleotides line up with TRBD1. Germline V gene data show CDR1 as SQVTM and CDR2 as ANQGSEA. J was trimmed by 5 bases and V by 3 bases; bases with no gene match: 14. CDR3 size: 16 residues. CDR3 DNA: TGCAGCGTTGATGCGGGACAGGCTTCTCGAGGGACTGAAGCTTTCTTT. As protein: CSVDAGQASRGTEAFF.

The rearrangement links TRBV28 to TRBJ1-5; 9 positions agree with TRBD1. Germline V gene lookup returns CDR1 MDHEN and CDR2 SYDVKM. The CDR3 extends over 14 amino acids. J was trimmed by 6 bases and V by 6 bases; bases with no gene match: 6. The CDR3 DNA sequence: TGTGCCAGCAGCACCGGGACAGGGAGTCAGCCCCAGCATTTT. This encodes CASSTGTGSQPQHF.

The chain has TRBV6-5 and TRBJ2-7; D unclear. CDR1 MNHEY and CDR2 SVGAGI come from the germline V gene. The ends were cut back, 5 bases at V and 4 bases at J, with 12 bases in the middle. The CDR3 length is 13 residues. The CDR3 DNA sequence: TGTGCCAGCAGTCCTCATTCTGGTTACGAGCAGTACTTC. This sequence encodes CASSPHSGYEQYF.

The CDR3 DNA follows: TGTGCCAGCAGCTCTGGCAGGAACGGGGCAGCTCGCGCTGGGGAGCTGTTTTTT. Translating gives CASSSGRNGAARAGELFF. The rearrangement joins TRBV7-9 to TRBJ2-2; D could derive from TRBD1 or TRBD2 (5 bases each). The CDR3 sequence is 18 residues long. CDR1 and CDR2 from the germline V gene are SEHNR and FQNEAQ (reference sequence). Trimming pared 4 bases from V and 8 bases from J, leaving 26 bases between.

The sample holds a few counts of this clone. The chain recombines TRBV4-3 with TRBJ2-1; D is uncertain. The V end lost 0 bases, the J end lost 5 bases, and 5 bases lay between the germline ends. Germline CDR1 is LGHNA and CDR2 is YSLEER. The CDR3 covers 13 residues. The CDR3 is CASSQDRHNEQFF. The CDR3 coding sequence is TGCGCCAGCAGCCAAGATCGACACAATGAGCAGTTCTTC.

The chain employs TRBV6-6 and TRBJ2-5, with 10 bases matching TRBD1. This CDR3 spans 15 amino acids. V was pared by 4 bases and J by 2 bases, with 4 bases of the junction left unmatched. Per germline, CDR1 MNHNY and CDR2 SVGAGI (reference sequence). The CDR3 bases are TGTGCCAGCAGTTCGACAGGGGGCCAACAAGAGACCCAGTACTTC. Protein sequence: CASSSTGGQQETQYF.

V and J are TRBV19 and TRBJ2-2; D gene unclear. This CDR3 is 13 amino acids long. V lost 3 bases to trimming and J lost 6 bases, with 8 bases between them. Looked up from germline, CDR1 is LNHDA and CDR2 is SQIVND (reference sequence). The CDR3 bases are TGTGCCAGTAGTATCGTCCTACCCGGGGAGCTGTTTTTT. The encoded protein is CASSIVLPGELFF.

This clone was seen a handful of times. The V and J genes are TRBV28 and TRBJ2-7; D ambiguous. In germline, CDR1 is MDHEN, CDR2 SYDVKM. V lost 3 bases and J lost 0, with 6 bases in between. The CDR3 is made up of 13 amino acids. Here the CDR3 DNA reads TGTGCCAGCAGTTTCCCCTCCTCCTACGAGCAGTACTTC. Amino acid sequence: CASSFPSSYEQYF.

This clone came up once. The CDR3 here is CASSISRANTGELFF. CDR3 nucleotides: TGTGCCAGTAGTATTTCCAGGGCAAACACCGGGGAGCTGTTTTTT. V gene TRBV19 combines with J gene TRBJ2-2; TRBD1 is a possible D gene (5 bases). Trimming shortened V by 3 bases and J by 2 bases, and 10 bases separated the two germline ends. The CDR3 length is 15 residues. Germline-derived CDR1 and CDR2 are LNHDA and SQIVND (reference sequence).

J is TRBJ2-7 and V is TRBV5-4, with 8 bases fitting TRBD1. Trimming took 0 bases from V and 6 from J; bases not matched to a gene: 5. The CDR3 loop spans 14 amino acids. Germline CDR1 and CDR2: SGHNT and YYREEE (reference sequence). The CDR3 region is CASSLDQGAVEQYF. DNA for the CDR3: TGTGCCAGCAGCTTGGATCAGGGGGCAGTCGAGCAGTACTTC. Combining the CDR3 with reference TRBV5-4 and TRBJ2-7 gives the whole variable domain ETGVTQSPTHLIKTRGQQVTLRCSSQSGHNTVSWYQQALGQGPQFIFQYYREEENGRGNFPPRFSGLQFPNYSSELNVNALELDDSALYLCASSLDQGAVEQYFGPGTRLTVT.

The table lists this clone with a count of one. For the CDR3, the DNA is TGTGCCAGCAGCGGGAACAGGGGGAACACCGGGGAGCTGTTTTTT. Its translation: CASSGNRGNTGELFF. This chain joins TRBV7-9 and TRBJ2-2; TRBD1 matches at 7 bases. From germline, CDR1 is SEHNR and CDR2 FQNEAQ (reference sequence). V dropped 5 bases and J dropped 1; count of bases not matched to a gene: 4. CDR3 length: 15 residues.

This rearrangement joins TRBV6-5 to TRBJ1-4; no clear D gene. The CDR3 covers 14 residues. Germline CDR1 is MNHEY and CDR2 is SVGAGI. Deletions cut 0 bases from V and 12 bases from J, with 14 bases between. The DNA of the CDR3 is TGTGCCAGCAGTTACTCAAGGGAAGGCATGGAACTGTTTTTT. Its protein is CASSYSREGMELFF.

V gene TRBV5-4 combines with J gene TRBJ1-3, with D perhaps matching TRBD1 (6 bases). Trimming left V 0 bases short and J 2 bases short, with 6 bases between. This CDR3 contains 14 residues. Germline V gives CDR1 SGHNT, CDR2 YYREEE (reference sequence). The CDR3 loop reads CASSLDRAGNTIYF. The DNA of the CDR3 is TGTGCCAGCAGCTTGGACAGGGCTGGAAACACCATATATTTT.

The chain combines TRBV2 with TRBJ2-1, with 7 bases fitting TRBD1. CDR1 and CDR2 from the germline V gene are SNHLY and FYNNEI. V was clipped by 6 bases and J by 4 bases; unmatched bases: 6. This CDR3 contains 14 residues. The CDR3 loop reads CASSGDRGYNEQFF. In DNA, the CDR3 is TGTGCCAGCAGCGGGGACAGAGGTTACAATGAGCAGTTCTTC.

J is TRBJ2-3 and V is TRBV7-9, with 8 nucleotides matching TRBD1. The CDR3 sequence is 14 residues long. The germline V gene has CDR1 SEHNR and CDR2 FQNEAQ (reference sequence). Trimming took 0 bases from V and 6 from J; bases not matched to a gene: 2. The CDR3 spells CASSLAQGADTQYF. The DNA of the CDR3 is TGTGCCAGCAGCTTAGCTCAGGGGGCGGATACGCAGTATTTT.

Details on this clone: The DNA is left out, because the CDR3 cannot be placed on it with certainty; the CDR3 is given as TCRdb lists it. The V call is TRBV6-5, the J call TRBJ1-6. Counting both end residues, the CDR3 totals 15 amino acids. Germline-derived CDR1 and CDR2 are MNHEY and SVGAGI. The CDR3 is CASSTSGSVDSPLHF.